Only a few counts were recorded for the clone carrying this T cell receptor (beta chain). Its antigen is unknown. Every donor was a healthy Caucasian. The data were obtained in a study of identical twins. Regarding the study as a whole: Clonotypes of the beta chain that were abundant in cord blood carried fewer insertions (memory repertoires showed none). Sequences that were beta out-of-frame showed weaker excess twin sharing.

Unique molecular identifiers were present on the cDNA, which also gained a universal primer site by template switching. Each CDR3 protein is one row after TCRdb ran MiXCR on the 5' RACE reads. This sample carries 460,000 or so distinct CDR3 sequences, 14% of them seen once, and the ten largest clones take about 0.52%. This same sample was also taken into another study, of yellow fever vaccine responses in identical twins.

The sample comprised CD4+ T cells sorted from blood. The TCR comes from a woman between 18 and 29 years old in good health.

CDR3 DNA sequence: TGTGCCAGCAGTGGACGGGACAGGGTAAACACCGGGGAGCTGTTTTTT. Translation: CASSGRDRVNTGELFF. V and J are TRBV6-1 and TRBJ2-2; 9 bases are a match to TRBD1. The CDR3 covers 16 residues. Germline CDR1 reads MNHNS; CDR2 reads SASEGT. With V trimmed by 4 bases and J by 2 bases, 5 bases remained unmatched.